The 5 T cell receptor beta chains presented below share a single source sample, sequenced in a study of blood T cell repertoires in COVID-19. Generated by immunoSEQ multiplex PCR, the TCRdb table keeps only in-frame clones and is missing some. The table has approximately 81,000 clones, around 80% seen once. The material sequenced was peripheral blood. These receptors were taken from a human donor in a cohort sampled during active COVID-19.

The CDR3 DNA is TGTGCCAGCAGCCAGGGGAGGGGATATGCAACTAATGAAAAACTGTTTTTT. This sequence encodes CASSQGRGYATNEKLFF. This chain links TRBV4-2 with TRBJ1-4; D is possibly TRBD1 (5 bases). Germline V gene data show CDR1 as LGHNA and CDR2 as YNFKEQ. The CDR3 has 17 residues. V was pared by 3 bases and J by 0 bases, with 14 bases between.

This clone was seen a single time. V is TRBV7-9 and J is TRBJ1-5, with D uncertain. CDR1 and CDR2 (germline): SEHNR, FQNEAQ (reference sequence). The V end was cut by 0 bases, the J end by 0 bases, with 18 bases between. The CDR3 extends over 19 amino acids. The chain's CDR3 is CASSLANRKGEYSNQPQHF. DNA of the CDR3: TGTGCCAGCAGCTTAGCCAACCGAAAAGGAGAGTATAGCAATCAGCCCCAGCATTTT.

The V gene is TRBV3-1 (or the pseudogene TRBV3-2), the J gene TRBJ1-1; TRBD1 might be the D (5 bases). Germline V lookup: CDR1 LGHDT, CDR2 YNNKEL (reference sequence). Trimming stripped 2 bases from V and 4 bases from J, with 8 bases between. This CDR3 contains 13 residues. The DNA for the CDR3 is TGTGCCAGCAGCCAAACCGACAGCACTGAAGCTTTCTTT. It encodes CASSQTDSTEAFF.

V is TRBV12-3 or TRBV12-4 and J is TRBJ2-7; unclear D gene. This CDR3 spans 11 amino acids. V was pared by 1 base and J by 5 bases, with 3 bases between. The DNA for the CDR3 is TGTGCCAGCAGTTTAGTCGACGAGCAGTACTTC. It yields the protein CASSLVDEQYF.

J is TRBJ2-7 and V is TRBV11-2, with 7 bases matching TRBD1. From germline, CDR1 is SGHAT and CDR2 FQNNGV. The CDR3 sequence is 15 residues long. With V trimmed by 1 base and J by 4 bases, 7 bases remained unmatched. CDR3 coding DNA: TGTGCCAGCAGCTTAGTTTCAGGGGGTCGATACGAGCAGTACTTC. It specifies CASSLVSGGRYEQYF.